One sample yielded the 28 T cell receptor beta chains listed below, sequenced in a study of cytomegalovirus exposure and HLA in healthy donors. TCRdb keeps only in-frame clones here, not all; method: immunoSEQ multiplex PCR. This table holds 120,000 or so clones, 88% found once. Sequencing was carried out using PBMCs. These TCRs come from a woman in her 30s in good health and CMV-seropositive.

The V call is TRBV15, the J call TRBJ2-2; no clear D. V was cut by 3 bases and J by 6 bases, with 8 bases left in between. Germline V lookup: CDR1 LNHNV, CDR2 YYDKDF (reference sequence). This CDR3 comprises 13 residues. This CDR3 reads CATSSFLPGELFF. The CDR3 DNA reads as TGTGCCACCAGCAGTTTCCTCCCCGGGGAGCTGTTTTTT.

This clone showed up just once. This chain links TRBV23-1 with TRBJ2-7; D gene uncertain. TRBV23-1 is an ORF for which the function is uncertain. Trimming took 0 bases from V and 3 from J, leaving 12 bases between them. This CDR3 contains 15 residues. The DNA of the CDR3 is TGCGCCAGCAGTCAATCGTTGCAGGCAATCTACGAGCAGTACTTC. Translating it yields CASSQSLQAIYEQYF.

In DNA form, the CDR3 reads TGTGCCAGCAGTTATAGGGGTGATAATTCACCCCTCCACTTT. This translates into CASSYRGDNSPLHF. This chain uses TRBV6-6 with TRBJ1-6, with D possibly being TRBD1 (5 bases). Germline V gene data show CDR1 as MNHNY and CDR2 as SVGAGI (reference sequence). This CDR3 comprises 14 residues. Trimming pared 3 bases from V and 5 bases from J, leaving 8 bases between.

The V call is TRBV7-3, the J call TRBJ1-2; 8 bases line up with TRBD1. Germline CDR1 and CDR2: SGHTA and FQGTGA. V gave up 5 bases and J gave up 9 bases; unmatched junction bases: 5. The CDR3 is 12 amino acids. CDR3 in DNA: TGTGCCAGCAGCCCGGACAGGGTCCGCTACACCTTC. Residues: CASSPDRVRYTF.

The CDR3 protein is CASSLSPMDNYNEQFF. The CDR3 DNA follows: TGTGCCAGCAGTTTATCACCGATGGACAACTACAATGAGCAGTTCTTC. The chain has TRBV28 and TRBJ2-1, with a tentative D call TRBD1 (5 bases). Trimming stripped 1 base from V and 3 bases from J, with 13 bases between. This CDR3 spans 16 amino acids. Germline CDR1 is MDHEN and CDR2 is SYDVKM. The entire variable domain, with the rest obtained from reference TRBV28 and TRBJ2-1, is as follows: DVKVTQSSRYLVKRTGEKVFLECVQDMDHENMFWYRQDPGLGLRLIYFSYDVKMKEKGDIPEGYSVSREKKERFSLILESASTNQTSMYLCASSLSPMDNYNEQFFGPGTRLTVL.

This clone was counted only a few times. The chain is built from TRBV14 and TRBJ1-2; D unclear. Looked up from germline, CDR1 is SGHDN and CDR2 is FVKESK. V was shortened by 1 base and J by 4 bases, with 7 bases between the two germline ends. The CDR3 loop spans 13 amino acids. CDR3 nucleotide sequence: TGTGCCAGCAGCCAAGGTTTCGTCTATGGCTACACCTTC. This codes for CASSQGFVYGYTF.

There are a few counts of this clone. The chain links TRBV7-9 to TRBJ1-2; 8 bases are shared with TRBD1. Germline values: CDR1 SEHNR, CDR2 FQNEAQ (reference sequence). The CDR3 totals 13 residues. J was trimmed by 4 bases and V by 5 bases; bases with no gene match: 3. The CDR3 loop reads CASSPTGVYGYTF. As DNA, the CDR3 is TGTGCCAGCAGCCCGACAGGGGTCTATGGCTACACCTTC.

CDR3 sequence reads: CASSLALDRGGTEAFF. CDR3 DNA: TGCGCCAGCAGCTTGGCCCTAGACAGGGGGGGCACTGAAGCTTTCTTT. The rearrangement joins TRBV5-1 to TRBJ1-1; TRBD1 aligns across 9 bases. J lost 4 bases, V lost 0 bases, and 7 bases had no gene match. The CDR3 has 16 amino acids. Germline CDR1 reads SGHRS; CDR2 reads YFSETQ.

V gene TRBV28 combines with J gene TRBJ1-2; 8 nucleotides line up with TRBD1. The germline V gene has CDR1 MDHEN and CDR2 SYDVKM. Trimming cost V 5 bases and J 4 bases; bases outside gene matches: 9. This CDR3 is built from 15 residues. The CDR3 sequence is CASSPQTGTGYGYTF. The DNA of the CDR3 is TGTGCCAGCAGTCCGCAAACCGGGACAGGCTATGGCTACACCTTC.

The chain links TRBV7-6 to TRBJ2-1; possibly TRBD1 for D (5 bases). Germline V lookup: CDR1 SGHVS, CDR2 FNYEAQ. This CDR3 is 15 amino acids long. V lost 0 bases to trimming and J lost 6 bases, with 12 bases between them. CDR3 region: CASSLAGGAPNEQFF. The CDR3 nucleotides read TGTGCCAGCAGCTTAGCTGGTGGGGCCCCCAATGAGCAGTTCTTC.

This clone was observed a few times. This chain uses TRBV6-5 with TRBJ1-2; 7 nucleotides line up with TRBD1. The CDR3 runs 12 residues. The J segment lost 8 bases and the V segment lost 6 bases, leaving 6 bases of the junction unmatched. Germline CDR1 MNHEY, CDR2 SVGAGI. CDR3 sequence reads: CASRGQSLGYTF. The CDR3 region has the DNA TGTGCCAGCAGGGGACAGTCACTCGGCTACACCTTC.

This chain uses TRBV5-1 with TRBJ1-5, with D unresolved. The CDR3 consists of 15 residues. Trimming took off 1 base at V and 5 bases at J, with 13 bases between the two ends. Germline V gene data show CDR1 as SGHRS and CDR2 as YFSETQ. Written as DNA, the CDR3 is TGCGCCAGCAGCTTGAATGGGCCGGATGATCAGCCCCAGCATTTT. It specifies CASSLNGPDDQPQHF.

V is TRBV28 and J is TRBJ1-4; D remains unclear. Germline CDR1 is MDHEN and CDR2 is SYDVKM. The length of the CDR3 is 14 residues. V gave up 0 bases and J gave up 10 bases, with 12 bases separating them. The CDR3 loop is CASSLWDSGGKLFF. The DNA for the CDR3 is TGTGCCAGCAGTTTATGGGACTCAGGTGGAAAACTGTTTTTT.

This chain joins TRBV11-2 and TRBJ1-2; D is uncertain. In germline, CDR1 is SGHAT, CDR2 FQNNGV. CDR3 length: 13 residues. The V gene lost 5 bases and the J gene lost 2 bases, with 9 bases spanning the gap. The CDR3 DNA sequence: TGTGCCAGCAGCACGGGAAGAAACTATGGCTACACCTTC. This codes for CASSTGRNYGYTF.

V usage is TRBV5-4 and J usage is TRBJ1-1; TRBD1 matches at 8 bases. The CDR3 is made up of 15 amino acids. Germline values: CDR1 SGHNT, CDR2 YYREEE (reference sequence). The V and J ends lost 0 bases and 4 bases, in that order; junction bases with no gene match: 5. The CDR3 loop reads CASSLDTGGGTEAFF. The DNA for the CDR3 is TGTGCCAGCAGCTTGGATACAGGGGGGGGCACTGAAGCTTTCTTT.

V gene TRBV14 combines with J gene TRBJ1-3, with D perhaps matching TRBD1 (6 bases). Per the germline V gene, CDR1 is SGHDN and CDR2 is FVKESK. The V end was cut by 0 bases, the J end by 4 bases, with 13 bases between. The CDR3 runs to 16 residues. DNA for the CDR3: TGTGCCAGCAGCCAAGACCTGGGGGCGAGAGGAAACACCATATATTTT. As protein: CASSQDLGARGNTIYF.

V and J are TRBV27 and TRBJ1-4; D possibly corresponds to TRBD1 (5 bases). The CDR3 is 13 amino acids. Germline CDR1 MNHEY, CDR2 SMNVEV (reference sequence). Trimming took 6 bases from V and 4 from J, leaving 9 bases between them. CDR3 DNA sequence: TGTGCCAGCAGCAGGGTGGGTAATGAAAAACTGTTTTTT. Translated: CASSRVGNEKLFF.

The rearrangement links TRBV2 to TRBJ2-1; D is unresolved. The V gene lost 4 bases and the J gene lost 3 bases, with 4 bases spanning the gap. This CDR3 comprises 12 residues. From germline, CDR1 is SNHLY and CDR2 FYNNEI. The CDR3, as DNA: TGTGCCAGCAGTGGGAGCTACAATGAGCAGTTCTTC. Its translation: CASSGSYNEQFF. Looking up the rest from reference TRBV2 and TRBJ2-1 gives the full variable domain: EPEVTQTPSHQVTQMGQEVILRCVPISNHLYFYWYRQILGQKVEFLVSFYNNEISEKSEIFDDQFSVERPDGSNFTLKIRSTKLEDSAMYFCASSGSYNEQFFGPGTRLTVL.

The rearrangement joins TRBV28 to TRBJ2-5, with 11 bases identical to TRBD2. Trimming took 5 bases from V and 2 from J; bases not matched to a gene: 10. From germline, CDR1 is MDHEN and CDR2 SYDVKM. The length of the CDR3 is 17 residues. CDR3 sequence reads: CASSVLAGGPGQETQYF. CDR3 bases: TGTGCCAGCAGTGTCTTAGCGGGAGGGCCAGGGCAAGAGACCCAGTACTTC.

V gene TRBV19 combines with J gene TRBJ1-5; possible D gene TRBD1, 5 bases. CDR3 size: 17 residues. V lost 6 bases, J lost 0 bases, and 18 bases lay in between. Germline-derived CDR1 and CDR2 are LNHDA and SQIVND (reference sequence). In DNA, the CDR3 is TGTGCCAGTAGGAAAGCTCTAACAGGTTATAGCAATCAGCCCCAGCATTTT. The encoded protein is CASRKALTGYSNQPQHF.

The table lists this clone with a count of one. V and J are TRBV15 and TRBJ2-4; 13 positions match TRBD2. V lost 4 bases, J lost 8 bases, and 8 bases stayed unmatched. The length of the CDR3 is 16 residues. Germline V gene lookup returns CDR1 LNHNV and CDR2 YYDKDF (reference sequence). The CDR3 DNA reads TGTGCCACCAGCACGACTAGCGGGGGGCTCAGGGACATTCAGTACTTC. Encoded protein: CATSTTSGGLRDIQYF.

A few counts support this clone. The chain carries TRBV4-2 and TRBJ1-2; a weak D match, TRBD1 (5 bases). Trimming stripped 3 bases from V and 6 bases from J, with 11 bases between. Germline V gives CDR1 LGHNA, CDR2 YNFKEQ. The CDR3 sequence is 13 residues long. In DNA form, the CDR3 reads TGTGCCAGCAGCCAGGGGCAGGGCGATGGCTACACCTTC. Translation: CASSQGQGDGYTF.

The chain employs TRBV6-1 and TRBJ2-3; D not certain. V dropped 8 bases and J dropped 4 bases, with 7 bases sitting between them. The CDR3 contains 11 residues. Germline V CDR1 and CDR2: MNHNS, SASEGT. DNA of the CDR3: TGTGCCAGCTCACACGCAGATACGCAGTATTTT. It specifies CASSHADTQYF.

The gene calls are TRBV4-1 and TRBJ1-3, with D possibly TRBD1 on 5 matching bases. The CDR3 sequence is 17 residues long. The V and J ends lost 3 bases and 4 bases respectively, with 19 bases between them. CDR1 is MGHRA, CDR2 YSYEKL, per germline. The CDR3 nucleotides are TGCGCCAGCAGCCAGATTACCCCGGGGAGGGGAGGAAACACCATATATTTT. Its translation is CASSQITPGRGGNTIYF.

The chain is built from TRBV15 and TRBJ2-5; 10 nucleotides match TRBD2. V was pared by 2 bases and J by 2 bases, with 5 bases of the junction left unmatched. Germline V gives CDR1 LNHNV, CDR2 YYDKDF (reference sequence). CDR3 size: 16 residues. CDR3 DNA sequence: TGTGCCACCAGCAGAAGGACTAGCGGACCACAAGAGACCCAGTACTTC. Amino acid sequence: CATSRRTSGPQETQYF. The entire variable domain, with the rest obtained from reference TRBV15 and TRBJ2-5, is as follows: DAMVIQNPRYQVTQFGKPVTLSCSQTLNHNVMYWYQQKSSQAPKLLFHYYDKDFNNEADTPDNFQSRRPNTSFCFLDIRSPGLGDTAMYLCATSRRTSGPQETQYFGPGTRLLVL.

The chain uses TRBV5-1 and TRBJ2-7, with D possibly TRBD2 on 5 matching bases. The V end lost 2 bases, the J end lost 4 bases, and 31 bases lay between the germline ends. Germline CDR1 SGHRS, CDR2 YFSETQ. CDR3 length: 20 amino acids. The CDR3 spells CASSLPSGGEYRLNQYEQYF. The CDR3 coding sequence is TGCGCCAGCAGCTTACCTTCAGGAGGCGAGTACAGATTAAACCAATACGAGCAGTACTTC. The full variable domain, completed using reference TRBV5-1 and TRBJ2-7, is KAGVTQTPRYLIKTRGQQVTLSCSPISGHRSVSWYQQTPGQGLQFLFEYFSETQRNKGNFPGRFSGRQFSNSRSEMNVSTLELGDSALYLCASSLPSGGEYRLNQYEQYFGPGTRLTVT.

The chain uses TRBV5-1 and TRBJ1-1; D unclear. This CDR3 contains 12 residues. V shed 4 bases and J shed 2 bases, with 6 bases lying between them. CDR1 is SGHRS, CDR2 YFSETQ, per germline. CDR3 bases: TGCGCCAGCAGCGAGGTAAACACTGAAGCTTTCTTT. Translated, it gives CASSEVNTEAFF. The full variable domain, completed using reference TRBV5-1 and TRBJ1-1, is KAGVTQTPRYLIKTRGQQVTLSCSPISGHRSVSWYQQTPGQGLQFLFEYFSETQRNKGNFPGRFSGRQFSNSRSEMNVSTLELGDSALYLCASSEVNTEAFFGQGTRLTVV.

The chain employs TRBV19 and TRBJ1-2; no clear D gene. This CDR3 contains 12 residues. The germline V gene encodes CDR1 LNHDA and CDR2 SQIVND (reference sequence). The ends were cut back, 10 bases at V and 3 bases at J, with 12 bases in the middle. CDR3 DNA: TGTGCCACCCATCGAGGAGACTATGGCTACACCTTC. It specifies CATHRGDYGYTF.